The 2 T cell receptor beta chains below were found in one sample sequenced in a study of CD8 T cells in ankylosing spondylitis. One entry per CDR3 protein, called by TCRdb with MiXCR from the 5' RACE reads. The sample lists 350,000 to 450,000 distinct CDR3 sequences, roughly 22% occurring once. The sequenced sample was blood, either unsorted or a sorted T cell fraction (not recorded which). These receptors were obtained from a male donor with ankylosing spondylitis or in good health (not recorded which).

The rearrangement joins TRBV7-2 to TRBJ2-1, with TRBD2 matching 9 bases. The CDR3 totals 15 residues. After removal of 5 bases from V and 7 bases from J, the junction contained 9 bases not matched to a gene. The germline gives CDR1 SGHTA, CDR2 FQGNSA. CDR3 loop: CASSTRGGGWNEQFF. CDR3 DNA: TGTGCCAGCAGCACCCGCGGGGGGGGATGGAATGAGCAGTTCTTC.

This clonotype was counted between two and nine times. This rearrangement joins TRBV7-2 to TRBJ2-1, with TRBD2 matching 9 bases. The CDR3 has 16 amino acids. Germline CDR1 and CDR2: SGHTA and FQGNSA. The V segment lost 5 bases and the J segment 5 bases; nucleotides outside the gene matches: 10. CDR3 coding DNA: TGTGCCAGCAGCATCCCTCCTAGCGGGGCGGACAATGAGCAGTTCTTC. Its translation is CASSIPPSGADNEQFF.